The clone carrying this T cell receptor (beta chain) was counted only a few times. The same CDR3 arises from other DNA sequences in this sample as well. This record belongs to a study of blood T cell repertoires in COVID-19. The assay was immunoSEQ multiplex PCR, and TCRdb's table has in-frame clones only and misses some. Of around 200,000 clones in the sample, more than 70% were seen once. This CDR3 is built from 14 residues. The V gene end was trimmed by 6 bases and the J gene end by 2 bases; junction bases not matched to a gene: 6. Germline V gene lookup returns CDR1 MDHEN and CDR2 SYDVKM. J is TRBJ2-7 and V is TRBV28; 8 bases line up with TRBD1. Specimen: peripheral blood. The sequence was obtained from a man in his forties with active or convalescent COVID-19. The DNA of the CDR3 is TGTGCCAGCAGACTAGGACAGGGCACCTACGAGCAGTACTTC. This gives the protein CASRLGQGTYEQYF.